This note documents a single T cell receptor beta chain sequence. An end of the junction differs from the germline gene, which may be a read error. This CDR3 spans 15 amino acids. Germline V gene sequence: CDR1 MDHEN, CDR2 SYDVKM. TCRdb analysed the PCR reads with MiXCR anew, one entry per CDR3 protein. In the table there are approximately 680,000 distinct CDR3 sequences, 25% of which are singletons. The data originate from a study of molecular identifiers for immune sequencing clone quantification. Material: naive CD8+ T cells from blood, with Jurkat cell RNA spiked in. Subset described: FACS-sorted CD8+CD4-CCR7+CD45RA+ naive T cells. This TCR was recovered from a human donor in good health. Some libraries in this study had Jurkat cell RNA spiked in. V gene TRBV28 combines with J gene TRBJ1-4; D call uncertain. CDR3 nucleotide sequence: TGTGCCAGCAGTTTAGTCTTAGGGCTTAATGGAAAACTGTTTTTT. It is translated as CASSLVLGLNGKLFF. Looking up the rest from reference TRBV28 and TRBJ1-4 gives the full variable domain: DVKVTQSSRYLVKRTGEKVFLECVQDMDHENMFWYRQDPGLGLRLIYFSYDVKMKEKGDIPEGYSVSREKKERFSLILESASTNQTSMYLCASSLVLGLNGKLFFGSGTQLSVL.